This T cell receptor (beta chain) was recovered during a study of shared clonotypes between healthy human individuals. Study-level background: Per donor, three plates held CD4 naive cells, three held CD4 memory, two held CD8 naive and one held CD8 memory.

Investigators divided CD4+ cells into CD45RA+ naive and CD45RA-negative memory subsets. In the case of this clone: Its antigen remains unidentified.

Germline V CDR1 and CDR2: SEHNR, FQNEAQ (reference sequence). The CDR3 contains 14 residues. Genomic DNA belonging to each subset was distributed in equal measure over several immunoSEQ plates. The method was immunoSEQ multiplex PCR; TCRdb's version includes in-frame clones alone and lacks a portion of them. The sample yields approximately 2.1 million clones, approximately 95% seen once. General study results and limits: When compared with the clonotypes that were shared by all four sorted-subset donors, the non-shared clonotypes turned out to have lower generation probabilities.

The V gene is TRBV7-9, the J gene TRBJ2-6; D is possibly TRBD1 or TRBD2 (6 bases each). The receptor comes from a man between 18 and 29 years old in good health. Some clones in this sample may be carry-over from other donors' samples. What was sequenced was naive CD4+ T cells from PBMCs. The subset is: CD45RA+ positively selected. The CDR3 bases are TGTGGAAGAGGGGGGCCGCCTGGGGCCAACGTCCTGACTTTC. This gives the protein CGRGGPPGANVLTF.